The next 24 T cell receptor beta chains were all read from a single sample in a study of technical replicates of blood from a handful of donors. The repertoire was sequenced with immunoSEQ multiplex PCR; TCRdb's copy has only in-frame clones and lacks some. The sample shows 55,000 to 75,000 clones, approximately 92% of them seen only once. Source material: T cells isolated from PBMCs. All receptors come from a human donor in good health.

The chain combines TRBV6-1 with TRBJ2-1, with TRBD2 as a possible D gene (6 bases). This CDR3 comprises 14 residues. The V end lost 7 bases, the J end lost 5 bases, and 15 bases lay between the germline ends. The V gene's germline CDR1 is MNHNS and CDR2 SASEGT. The chain's CDR3 is CASILAVAHNEQFF. DNA for the CDR3: TGTGCCAGCATATTAGCGGTTGCCCACAATGAGCAGTTCTTC.

The J gene is TRBJ2-7, the V gene TRBV5-1; D possibly corresponds to TRBD1 (6 bases). Germline assignment: CDR1 SGHRS and CDR2 YFSETQ. Trimming left V 6 bases short and J 3 bases short, with 16 bases between. The CDR3 is made up of 14 amino acids. In DNA, the CDR3 is TGCGCCAGCACCTCGGAGGCAGGGGTCTACGAGCAGTACTTC. It encodes CASTSEAGVYEQYF.

The chain couples TRBV30 to TRBJ1-1, with unresolved D. The germline V gene encodes CDR1 GTSNPN and CDR2 SVGIG (reference sequence). The CDR3 runs to 12 residues. V was clipped by 7 bases and J by 7 bases, with 16 bases between them. CDR3 residues: CASWGGLSEAFF. The CDR3 DNA follows: TGTGCCTCTTGGGGAGGGCTTAGTGAAGCTTTCTTT.

The chain uses TRBV28 and TRBJ1-5; perhaps TRBD1 as D (5 bases). CDR1 is MDHEN, CDR2 SYDVKM, per germline. The CDR3 sequence is 14 residues long. V lost 5 bases and J lost 2, with 10 bases in between. The DNA of the CDR3 is TGTGCCAGCAGTGAGGGACTCGGCAATCAGCCCCAGCATTTT. Protein sequence: CASSEGLGNQPQHF.

This clone was detected only once. V is TRBV5-8 and J is TRBJ1-1, with D possibly TRBD1 on 6 matching bases. Looked up from germline, CDR1 is SGHTS and CDR2 is YDEGEE. The CDR3 totals 16 residues. The V gene lost 2 bases and the J gene lost 1 base, with 15 bases spanning the gap. In nucleotides, the CDR3 is TGTGCCAGCAGCTTTTGGCAGGACAGAAGGAACACTGAAGCTTTCTTT. Its protein product is CASSFWQDRRNTEAFF.

The gene calls are TRBV28 and TRBJ1-5, with TRBD1 as a possible D gene (6 bases). Germline V gives CDR1 MDHEN, CDR2 SYDVKM. The CDR3 runs 15 residues. V lost 8 bases and J lost 6, with 20 bases in between. CDR3 DNA sequence: TGTGCCAGCGCCGAAGGTGGGGGCCGCAGTCAGCCCCAGCATTTT. This translates into CASAEGGGRSQPQHF.

This chain uses TRBV27 with TRBJ2-1; possible D gene TRBD2, 6 bases. This CDR3 spans 13 amino acids. Trimming took off 6 bases at V and 3 bases at J, with 9 bases between the two ends. Per the germline V gene, CDR1 is MNHEY and CDR2 is SMNVEV (reference sequence). The CDR3 protein is CASRPGVYNEQFF. The DNA of the CDR3 is TGTGCCAGCAGACCGGGAGTCTACAATGAGCAGTTCTTC.

The chain combines TRBV9 with TRBJ1-3; 7 bases fit TRBD1. V lost 2 bases to trimming and J lost 4 bases; unmatched junction nucleotides: 0. Germline CDR1 SGDLS, CDR2 YYNGEE. This CDR3 has 13 residues. The CDR3 nucleotides read TGTGCCAGCAGCGTGGGACAGGGAAACACCATATATTTT. Protein product: CASSVGQGNTIYF.

This sequence joins TRBV5-1 and TRBJ2-2; 8 bases are a match to TRBD1. Germline loops: CDR1 SGHRS, CDR2 YFSETQ. The CDR3 has 17 residues. The V gene end was trimmed by 4 bases and the J gene end by 3 bases; junction bases not matched to a gene: 11. Here the CDR3 DNA reads TGCGCCAGCAGCCTCCGATTGGACAGGGAGTACACCGGGGAGCTGTTTTTT. Its protein is CASSLRLDREYTGELFF.

The V gene is TRBV5-1, the J gene TRBJ1-1; 9 bases align to TRBD1. The CDR3 has 17 residues. Losses at the gene ends were 1 base for V and 4 bases for J; bases not matched to a gene: 11. The germline gives CDR1 SGHRS, CDR2 YFSETQ. The CDR3 protein is CASSLSPPGQGATEAFF. Here the CDR3 DNA reads TGCGCCAGCAGCTTGTCCCCCCCGGGACAGGGCGCCACTGAAGCTTTCTTT.

J is TRBJ2-1 and V is TRBV5-1, with 7 bases identical to TRBD1. The germline V gene encodes CDR1 SGHRS and CDR2 YFSETQ. J was trimmed by 8 bases and V by 5 bases; bases with no gene match: 16. The CDR3 extends over 16 amino acids. The CDR3 spells CASRSPTGAPSHEQFF. Written as DNA, the CDR3 is TGCGCCAGCAGATCCCCCACAGGGGCCCCCAGCCATGAGCAGTTCTTC.

This clone has just a few counts. This sequence joins TRBV7-6 and TRBJ1-3; D may be TRBD1 (5 bases). The CDR3 sequence is 17 residues long. V was shortened by 1 base and J by 1 base, with 14 bases between the two germline ends. The germline gives CDR1 SGHVS, CDR2 FNYEAQ. CDR3 in amino acids: CASSLGPLTGSGNTIYF. In DNA form, the CDR3 reads TGTGCCAGCAGCTTAGGGCCGTTAACAGGTTCTGGAAACACCATATATTTT.

V is TRBV18 and J is TRBJ2-3; TRBD2 matches 10 bases. With 3 bases clipped from V and 2 bases from J, the junction kept 5 bases outside the gene matches. Germline V lookup: CDR1 KGHSH, CDR2 LQKENI. The CDR3 is 16 amino acids. CDR3 DNA sequence: TGTGCCAGCTCACCCAGCGGGAGGGCTCTCACAGATACGCAGTATTTT. Encoded protein: CASSPSGRALTDTQYF.

This chain connects TRBV4-3 to TRBJ2-1; D uncertain. Per the germline V gene, CDR1 is LGHNA and CDR2 is YSLEER. Trimming stripped 1 base from V and 1 base from J, with 11 bases between. The CDR3 sequence is 16 residues long. This chain's CDR3 is CASSQGMGLSYNEQFF. The CDR3 coding sequence is TGCGCCAGCAGCCAAGGGATGGGCCTATCCTACAATGAGCAGTTCTTC.

The rearrangement joins TRBV9 to TRBJ2-7; 8 positions agree with TRBD2. J gave up 3 bases and V 4 bases, and 3 bases lay outside the gene matches. Germline CDR1 reads SGDLS; CDR2 reads YYNGEE. The CDR3 is 13 residues long. CDR3 nucleotides: TGTGCCAGCAGCAGCGGGAGTGGCTACGAGCAGTACTTC. Translated: CASSSGSGYEQYF.

V is TRBV28 and J is TRBJ1-5; D gene unclear. Between the trimmed V and J ends, which lost 6 bases and 0 bases, there was a span of 3 bases. This CDR3 has 12 amino acids. The V gene's germline CDR1 is MDHEN and CDR2 SYDVKM. The CDR3 protein is CASSYSNQPQHF. As DNA, the CDR3 is TGTGCCAGCAGCTATAGCAATCAGCCCCAGCATTTT.

The chain is built from TRBV5-1 and TRBJ2-7; D perhaps matches TRBD1 (5 bases). This CDR3 spans 13 amino acids. In germline, CDR1 is SGHRS, CDR2 YFSETQ. V lost 0 bases and J lost 1, with 5 bases in between. Here the CDR3 reads CASSLGQSYEQYF. For the CDR3, the DNA is TGCGCCAGCAGCTTGGGACAGTCCTACGAGCAGTACTTC.

The chain couples TRBV30 to TRBJ1-2; a possible D gene is TRBD1 (5 bases). The length of the CDR3 is 13 residues. Deletions cut 0 bases from V and 4 bases from J, with 9 bases between. From germline, CDR1 is GTSNPN and CDR2 SVGIG (reference sequence). CDR3 nucleotides: TGTGCCTGGAGTGTTGAGACAGCCTATGGCTACACCTTC. Translating it yields CAWSVETAYGYTF.

The chain's CDR3 is CASSQEREALYEQYF. CDR3 coding DNA: TGTGCCAGTAGTCAAGAGCGGGAGGCCCTCTACGAGCAGTACTTC. The chain uses TRBV19 and TRBJ2-7, with 9 nucleotides matching TRBD2. There are 15 residues in the CDR3. The V and J ends lost 5 bases and 3 bases, in that order; junction bases with no gene match: 8. Germline V lookup: CDR1 LNHDA, CDR2 SQIVND (reference sequence).

This chain joins TRBV9 and TRBJ2-7; TRBD1 is a possible D gene (6 bases). This CDR3 region has 14 residues. Trimming removed 5 bases at V and 3 bases at J, with 15 bases between. The germline V gene has CDR1 SGDLS and CDR2 YYNGEE. The CDR3 protein is CASSRTGTIYEQYF. In DNA, the CDR3 is TGTGCCAGCAGTCGGACCGGGACAATCTACGAGCAGTACTTC.

V is TRBV5-1 and J is TRBJ2-3; D possibly corresponds to TRBD2 (5 bases). The CDR3 length is 15 residues. V was shortened by 5 bases and J by 0 bases, with 13 bases between the two germline ends. Germline values: CDR1 SGHRS, CDR2 YFSETQ. The CDR3 region is CASRSQDFSTDTQYF. CDR3 nucleotides: TGCGCCAGCAGGTCCCAGGACTTTAGCACAGATACGCAGTATTTT.

The chain recombines TRBV27 with TRBJ2-5; TRBD2 aligns across 9 bases. Germline CDR1 is MNHEY and CDR2 is SMNVEV (reference sequence). V was pared by 0 bases and J by 5 bases, with 4 bases of the junction left unmatched. This CDR3 comprises 15 residues. CDR3 coding DNA: TGTGCCAGCAGTTTATCATGGACTAGCGCTGAGACCCAGTACTTC. The encoded protein is CASSLSWTSAETQYF.

The rearrangement uses TRBV29-1 and TRBJ2-7, with 10 bases fitting TRBD1. J was trimmed by 3 bases and V by 5 bases; bases with no gene match: 13. CDR3 length: 16 residues. Germline V gene data show CDR1 as SQVTM and CDR2 as ANQGSEA. Written as DNA, the CDR3 is TGCAGCGTTAAAGCGGGGGCGACAGGGGGCATCTACGAGCAGTACTTC. Protein product: CSVKAGATGGIYEQYF.

The rearrangement uses TRBV11-2 and TRBJ1-2, with D maybe TRBD1 (6 bases). The length of the CDR3 is 14 residues. CDR1 and CDR2 (germline): SGHAT, FQNNGV. V lost 5 bases to trimming and J lost 8 bases, with 18 bases between them. The CDR3 DNA follows: TGTGCCAGCAGCGGATTCGCAGGGGCCGTGGGCTACACCTTC. It yields the protein CASSGFAGAVGYTF.